The T cell receptor (beta chain) described here comes from a study of OX40 agonist ivuxolimab in advanced cancers. Study-wide background: Every 2 weeks, patients received ivuxolimab intravenously, dosed at 0.01 to 10 mg/kg. Patients achieving partial responses numbered three: one hepatocellular carcinoma case and two cutaneous melanoma cases. Study-level findings and limits: Compared with others, partial responders at 0.1-3.0 mg/kg displayed clonal expansion among the lowest.

Libraries were prepared by immunoSEQ multiplex PCR; TCRdb keeps only in-frame clonotypes and omits some of them. The data contain some 44,000 clones, roughly 86% of them singletons. In the case of this clone: No antigen is known for it. An end of the junction does not agree with germline; a read error may underlie this.

CDR1 KGHSH and CDR2 LQKENI come from the germline V gene. The CDR3 has 13 amino acids. This TCR was recovered from an adult with an advanced solid tumor such as melanoma, head and neck, liver or kidney cancer. The material was CD4+ or CD8+ T cells sorted from blood, obtained in a trial of the OX40 agonist ivuxolimab. The chain uses TRBV18 and TRBJ2-1; D is perhaps TRBD1 (5 bases). For the CDR3, the DNA is TGTGCCAGCGCACCGTTAGGGGTCAATGAGCAGTTCTTC. Its translation is CASAPLGVNEQFF.